This T cell receptor (beta chain) was observed in a study of cytomegalovirus exposure and HLA in healthy donors (TCRdb year 2017). General notes on the study: An earlier analysis of 550 to 700 of the donors reported 250 to 350 Gb of sequence data and around 110 million unique TCR beta sequences from about 200 million T cells. Approximately 300 gigabases of sequencing data and 70 million to 85 million unique TCR sequences were included in an early release covering 550 to 650 HLA-typed donors. Of the 300 to 450 genotyped donors, roughly 80% fell in the genetic ancestry cluster associated with self-reported Caucasian donors. The study aimed to test whether cataloging public T cell receptors could reveal signatures of past pathogen exposure. The study profiled the T cell repertoires of under 700 subjects by immunosequencing and related them to cytomegalovirus serostatus. Along with the approximately 600-subject first cohort, a separate validation cohort of 120 different subjects was used. The study combined high-throughput TCR immunosequencing, statistical association of individual TCRs with disease status, and machine learning to predict cytomegalovirus infection status. In a later analysis, previously published TCR beta repertoires from several hundred donors were re-analyzed and high-resolution HLA genotyping was added so that TCR occurrence patterns could be studied. The later analysis used no new phenotypic data to find candidate immune exposures, relying instead on TCR beta sequences and their occurrence across donors. In an earlier analysis of several hundred of the donors, high-throughput TCR beta sequencing was used to judge whether each TCR beta V gene segment behaved as functional or pseudogenic. Alongside the repertoire data, information on donor age, sex, ethnicity and CMV serostatus was compiled. Genome-wide SNP genotypes for about 65% of the roughly 700 donors were used in a later genetic analysis, which treated that subset as a discovery cohort. All discovery cohort repertoires had been generated on a single sequencing platform. HLA typing included class I and class II loci at four-digit resolution. The number of typed donors differed by locus: about 629-630 for A, B, C, DRB1 and DQB1; 500 to 550 for DQA1; roughly 600 for DPA1; and approximately 450 for DPB1. Roughly five DR-DQ haplotypes were handled as single units for association and clustering because linkage in the cohort was strong. Across approximately 400 genotyped donors of the cohort, an average of about 240,000 unique TCR beta nucleotide sequences per donor were sequenced, and about a sixth of those sequences were non-productive. Results and caveats for the whole study, not just this receptor: Because HLA typing was unavailable for some donors at each locus, only the typed subset was used in association tests. Linkage disequilibrium might explain the correlated functional status among segregating V segments, but an unknown experimental factor could not be excluded. Several of the top co-occurrence clusters appeared to be linked to parvovirus B19, influenza, CMV and Epstein-Barr virus, according to a later analysis. The study gave a list of 150 to 200 TCR beta chains associated with cytomegalovirus. V-gene and J-gene trimming of TCR beta chains was associated with a missense DCLRE1C variant in a later genetic analysis, and the association was replicated in an independent cohort. Only TCR beta chains were sequenced in this cohort, and the absence of alpha or paired-chain data limited detectable features. The earlier analysis of some 540 of the donors excluded over 15 rarely observed V segments, including chromosome 9 orphons, because counts were too low. Some IMGT-functional V segments, including TRBV6-2 and TRBV6-3, could not be distinguished by the 87-base-pair reads and were therefore excluded. Immune exposure information for the cohort was limited to CMV serostatus. In a later genetic analysis, fewer N-insertions in productive TCRs were reported among donors in an Asian-associated ancestry cluster than the roughly 700-donor mean. When HLA alleles, especially DR and DQ, strongly co-occurred, TCR associations were difficult to assign to individual alleles. A later analysis found that HLA-associated TCR beta chains were more clonally expanded and had lower generation probabilities than equally common non-associated chains. A group of highly shared sequence variants was considered likely to be a technical artifact of the sequencing pipeline. A further reported finding was that TCR beta sequences accurately predicted the HLA-A and HLA-B alleles for most subjects in the first cohort. Roughly uniform sequencing depth across donors was assumed in presence/absence analyses, although this assumption may not hold. According to a later analysis, most CMV-associated TCR beta chains appeared to be HLA-restricted, and the HLA associations seemed to be driven largely by CMV exposure. In a later analysis, the rate of TCR association differed among HLA loci, with DRB1 alleles having the most associated TCRs and HLA-C alleles having the fewest. According to the authors, the approach could potentially be generalized to other disease states and immunological phenotypes. Cytomegalovirus status was reported to be diagnosed by the classifier with high specificity and sensitivity in both the original and validation cohorts. At a false discovery rate of 0.05, a later analysis linked roughly 17,000 TCR beta sequences to specific HLA alleles. In vitro tests confirmed that a few of the cytomegalovirus-associated TCR beta chains recognize cytomegalovirus antigens. Most TCR sequences were seen in very few donors, while some public TCRs were found in many individuals. An earlier analysis of around 540 of the donors showed that most TCR beta V segments appeared in productive rearrangements either about 87% or about 30% of the time, which broadly matched IMGT annotations.

Points on this clone: This clone's antigen is unknown. Within one base of it there is no much larger clone, and no base qualities were kept.

The library was generated by the immunoSEQ multiplex PCR assay. A mixture of 60 forward primers for TCR Vbeta segments and 13 reverse primers for TCR Jbeta segments was used in the multiplex PCR. Amplification of the CDR3 region of rearranged TCR beta genes was performed with a multiplex PCR assay on genomic DNA. On the Illumina HiSeq System, the amplified TCR beta libraries were sequenced as 87-base-pair reads. From the authors' description of their analysis: Across the 640 or so repertoires, a later analysis counted some 81 million unique TCR beta chains, 8.5 million to 12 million of which were shared by at least two donors. Raw reads were error-corrected and collapsed into unique sequences with a nearest-neighbor algorithm that merged closely related sequences to remove PCR and sequencing errors. CDR3 sequences were aligned to IMGT reference sequences to assign V, D and J gene segments. For a sequence to be retained, a match of at least six nucleotides was required to both a V gene segment and a J gene segment. A rearrangement was called productive if the CDR3 had no stop codons and remained in frame with V and J, and every other rearrangement was called non-productive. CDR3 was defined according to IMGT convention as the region running from the second conserved V-encoded cysteine to the conserved J-encoded phenylalanine. In an earlier analysis of approximately 500 of the donors, sequences lacking an unambiguous match to a single V gene segment were excluded. In an earlier analysis of several hundred of the donors, V segments were called functional above 56.7% productive rearrangements and were called segregating when the between-donor standard deviation exceeded 5%. A statistical classification framework was built to diagnose cytomegalovirus status from the catalog of TCR beta chain sequences. In a later analysis, V and J genes were assigned by comparing TCR nucleotide sequences against IMGT/GENE-DB human TR gene sequences. Using the TCRdist pipeline, a later analysis assigned CDR3 sequences along with most-parsimonious VDJ recombination scenarios. In a later analysis, each TCR beta chain was defined by its CDR3 amino acid sequence together with its V-gene family, and reads without a unique V-gene family were excluded. A later analysis removed roughly 590 highly shared, low-generation-probability nucleotide sequences to deal with suspected cross-contamination and a sequencing artifact. A later analysis calculated a clonal expansion index for each public chain from normalized within-repertoire ranks of inferred template counts. Generation probabilities in a later analysis came from a VDJ recombination model fitted to out-of-frame rearrangements, and those results were checked against IGoR. In a later analysis, TCR-TCR, TCR-HLA and TCR-CMV co-occurrence was scored with hypergeometric tests, and a repertoire-size bias correction was applied to TCR pairs. False discovery rates were estimated in a later analysis by permuting HLA or CMV assignments 20 times. In a later analysis, co-occurring TCRs were grouped with DBSCAN, and TCRdist sequence similarity was added when clustering was performed within HLA-allele-positive subsets. Repertoires with fewer than 30,000 or more than 120,000 public chains, plus five repertoires with anomalous nucleotide sharing, were excluded from co-occurrence clustering. The clones in this table, taken by TCRdb from immuneACCESS, are in-frame only. Not every clone is retained; where verified, under half of the shortfall comes from an unresolved V gene, and the cause of the rest is unknown. The V and J calls and the clone size are those of that table, but D and trimming were determined from the DNA. Across this sample there are roughly 150,000 clones, with about 64% seen only once. Around 4.7% of the sample comes from the top ten.

Taken from the germline V gene, the CDR1 and CDR2 loops are ENHRY and SYGVKD. Germline trimming: 6 bases from V, 4 bases from J; junction bases outside gene matches: 6. Measured from the cysteine to the phenylalanine, the CDR3 is 15 residues long. Of all the DNA, just the CDR3 is kept, 45 bases in frame from base 1. In total, about 650 healthy bone marrow donors made up the cohort. All cohort members were sampled while nominally healthy, although unrecorded immune exposures were likely present. The donor tested CMV seronegative, placing the donor among the 350 or so seronegative members of the cohort. A peripheral blood sample was provided by each donor, and peripheral blood mononuclear cells were used for TCR beta sequencing. Genomic DNA extraction from the blood cell samples was performed with the Qiagen DNeasy Blood Extraction Kit.

This clonotype was sampled from a man aged 55 to 70 in good health and CMV-seronegative. This receptor chain uses TRBV10-3 and TRBJ1-1, with TRBD1 identical over 12 junction bases. What was sequenced was PBMCs. The DNA sequence reads TGTGCCATCAGGGGGGACAGGGGGCAAGTCACTGAAGCTTTCTTT. The resulting protein is CAIRGDRGQVTEAFF.